The source of this T cell receptor (beta chain) is a study of CD8+CD57+ T cells in acquired aplastic anemia. Across the study: DNA from sorted CD4+ and CD8+ cells averaged 3.2 ug.

At least ten counts were recorded for this clonotype. What it recognizes is unknown. Whoever was chosen for sequencing had shown CD8+CD57+ cell expansion by flow cytometry. Investigators profiled TCR beta VDJ and CDR3 from genomic DNA template. TCRdb independently ran MiXCR on the reads; one entry per CDR3 protein. Found here are 150,000 to 200,000 distinct CDR3 sequences, under 55% of them singletons; the top ten hold over 0.95%. Overall study results and limits: Simpson's diversity of CD8+ cells was not significantly different in patients compared with controls. Patients and controls shared 25 to 30 CD8+ CDR3 sequences, highly expressed in patients.

The sample was sorted CD4+, CD8+, or CD8+CD57+ T cells (not recorded which) from PBMCs. The receptor was derived from a human donor with aplastic anemia.

This CDR3 reads CASSHGQGNTGELFF. The CDR3 DNA is TGTGCCAGCAGCCACGGACAGGGGAACACCGGGGAGCTGTTTTTT. The rearrangement links TRBV5-4 to TRBJ2-2, with 8 bases fitting TRBD1. The germline V gene encodes CDR1 SGHNT and CDR2 YYREEE (reference sequence). The junction had 3 bases not matched to a gene; V was cut back by 4 bases and J by 1 base. The CDR3 is made up of 15 amino acids.